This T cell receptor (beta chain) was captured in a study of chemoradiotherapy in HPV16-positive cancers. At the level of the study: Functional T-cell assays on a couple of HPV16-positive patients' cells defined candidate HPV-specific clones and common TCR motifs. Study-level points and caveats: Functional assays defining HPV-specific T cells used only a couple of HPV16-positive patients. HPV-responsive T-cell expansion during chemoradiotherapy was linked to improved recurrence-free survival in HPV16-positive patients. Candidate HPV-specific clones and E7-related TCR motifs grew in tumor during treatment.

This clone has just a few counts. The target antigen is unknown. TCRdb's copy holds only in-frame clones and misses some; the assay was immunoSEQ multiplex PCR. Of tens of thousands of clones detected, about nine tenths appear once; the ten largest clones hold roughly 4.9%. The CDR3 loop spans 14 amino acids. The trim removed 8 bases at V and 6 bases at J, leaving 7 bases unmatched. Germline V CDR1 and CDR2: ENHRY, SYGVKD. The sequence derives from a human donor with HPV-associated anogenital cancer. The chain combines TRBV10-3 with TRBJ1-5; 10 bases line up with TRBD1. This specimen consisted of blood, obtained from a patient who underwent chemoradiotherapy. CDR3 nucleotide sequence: TGTGCCATCCGGCGACAGGGGGCAAGTCAGCCCCAGCATTTT. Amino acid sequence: CAIRRQGASQPQHF.